The T cell receptor (beta chain) under discussion was sequenced for a study of vaccination effects on CD4 cells after COVID-19. Using viral peptide pools, the ViraFEST assay grew out antigen-specific CD4+ T cells prior to sequencing. Following an approximately ten-day culture, CD4+ T cells were purified. Vaccine administered to participants consisted of two doses of either BNT162b2 or mRNA-1273. Testing of the vaccine recipients showed negative nucleocapsid antibodies and no prior SARS-CoV-2 infection. Assay: immunoSEQ multiplex PCR; the TCRdb copy retains only in-frame clones and omits some. Of around 33,000 clones in the sample, approximately 60% were seen once. After removal of 3 bases from V and 3 bases from J, the junction contained 15 bases not matched to a gene. This CDR3 is built from 18 residues. Germline values: CDR1 DFQATT, CDR2 SNEGSKA (reference sequence). This clone was observed a single time. Antigen specificity is unknown.

General observations from the study: After vaccination of healthy people, only 1 of 255 vaccine-induced clones cross-reacted with common cold coronaviruses. In the study, convalescent patients were few, and early post-infection timepoints were absent.

The sequence derives from a human donor who received a COVID-19 vaccine. The sequences come from CD4+ T cells from PBMCs cultured with SARS-CoV-2 spike peptides, collected after COVID-19 vaccination. The chain uses TRBV20-1 and TRBJ2-3; 10 nucleotides line up with TRBD2. CDR3 in DNA: TGCAGTGCTAGTCAACCTAGCGGGAGCGTGGGGTGGACAGATACGCAGTATTTT. Its protein product is CSASQPSGSVGWTDTQYF.